The sequence of this T cell receptor beta chain was determined in a study of vaccination and CD4 T cells after COVID-19. Overall study: Post-COVID specimens were obtained a median about 97 days after diagnosis (range 35 to 161). Control cultures used a CEFX viral epitope pool, an HIV-1 Nef peptide pool, or no peptide.

Treatment: roughly ten-day PBMC culture with coronavirus spike peptide pools or control peptides (ViraFEST assay). The unexposed donor provided CD4+ T cells, which were taken before the COVID-19 pandemic (2011-2018). TCRs were sequenced by ViraFEST after antigen-specific T cells had been expanded with peptide pools. Cultured CD4+ T-cell DNA underwent Oncomine TCR Beta short-read sequencing. TCRdb re-called the PCR reads with MiXCR, one entry per CDR3 protein. This sample carries around 9,000 distinct CDR3 sequences, 30% to 35% of them seen once, and the ten largest clones take about 30%. The ends were cut back, 4 bases at V and 1 base at J, with 10 bases in the middle. The CDR3 consists of 14 residues. CDR1 and CDR2 (germline): ENHRY, SYGVKD. A note on this clonotype: What it binds is not known.

The clonotype comes from a human donor in good health. The chain links TRBV10-3 to TRBJ1-1; D might be TRBD1 (5 bases). Sequenced material: CD4+ T cells from blood, cultured in vitro. In nucleotides, the CDR3 is TGTGCCATCAGTGGTTCAGGGAAGAACACTGAAGCTTTCTTT. Translated, it gives CAISGSGKNTEAFF.